The entry that follows covers one T cell receptor beta chain sequence. The antigen it binds to is not known. Qualities for individual bases were not recorded, and no much larger clone is one base off. To sequence the TCRbeta CDR3 region, genomic DNA was isolated from the sorted cells. The immunoSEQ Assay was used to sequence the TCRbeta CDR3 regions. The source is immuneACCESS, and TCRdb retained only in-frame sequences with V and J called. Part of the clones is not carried over; for the studies checked, unresolved V genes explain less than half of this, and the remainder is unexplained. The sample contains about 29,000 clones, around 90% of them found a single time. The ten largest clones add up to around 8.9% of the sample. The sample originates from a study of OX40 agonist ivuxolimab in advanced cancers. Background for the entire study: Ivuxolimab, which targeted the costimulatory receptor OX40 (CD134), was an agonistic, fully human IgG2 monoclonal antibody. The paper covers the monotherapy dose-escalation part of the phase I ivuxolimab trial, which included N = 52 patients. Among the roughly 54 dose-escalation patients, around 20 had hepatocellular carcinoma, roughly 15 melanoma, 9 renal cell carcinoma and 9 head and neck cancer. Partial responses occurred in three dose-escalation patients: two with cutaneous melanoma and one with hepatocellular carcinoma. Prior anti-PD-1, anti-PD-L1 or anti-CTLA-4 therapy was permitted, and checkpoint inhibitors had been received by about two fifths of dose-escalation patients. The point of sequencing TCRbeta in the periphery was to test whether ivuxolimab changed TCR sequence diversity and drove clonal T-cell expansion. Intravenous ivuxolimab was administered to patients every 2 weeks at six dose levels: 0.01, 0.1, 0.3, 1.5, 3 and 10 mg/kg. The dose-escalation cohort was over 70% male with a mean age of approximately 60 years, ranging from roughly 23 to 85.

Relative to germline, V is 2 bases shorter and J is 6 bases shorter, with 6 bases between their ends. For CDR1 and CDR2, the germline V gene lists SGHRS and YFSETQ. The CDR3 contains 11 residues, cysteine and phenylalanine counted. Solely the CDR3 DNA is kept, with 33 bases framed from the first base. Patients with a history of autoimmune disease or receiving systemic immunosuppression were excluded from the trial. Peripheral blood for TCR sequencing was collected from all dose cohorts at baseline, on cycle 4 day 1, and on cycle 7 day 1. The samples were drawn from a first-in-human, open-label, multicenter phase I dose-escalation trial of ivuxolimab. Adults with locally advanced or metastatic melanoma, renal cell carcinoma, hepatocellular carcinoma or head and neck squamous cell carcinoma were enrolled in the trial. Before TCR sequencing, CD4+ and CD8+ T cells were separately sorted from peripheral blood.

Summary of the overall study and its limitations: Antigen specificity was not determined for the clonally expanded peripheral T cells. Clonal expansion of both CD4+ and CD8+ blood T cells was observed from baseline to week 6 at doses 0.1 to 3.0 mg/kg. In partial responders in the 0.1-3.0 mg/kg groups, normalized peripheral clonal expansion was found to be among the lowest, especially among CD8+ T cells. After ivuxolimab, expanded clones were on average more numerous among CD8+ T cells than among CD4+ T cells. Low levels of normalized T-cell clonal expansion were also seen in some patients who did not respond.

The chain joins TRBV5-1 to TRBJ2-7; 5 matching bases give a weak D call of TRBD1. This clonotype was sampled from an adult with an advanced solid tumor such as melanoma, head and neck, liver or kidney cancer. This material consisted of CD4+ or CD8+ T cells sorted from blood, taken in a trial of the OX40 agonist ivuxolimab. The DNA sequence is as follows: TGCGCCAGCAGCTTTCAGGGCGAGCAGTACTTC. Translated, it reads CASSFQGEQYF. Reference TRBV5-1 and TRBJ2-7 genes cover what lies past the CDR3, so the full variable domain is KAGVTQTPRYLIKTRGQQVTLSCSPISGHRSVSWYQQTPGQGLQFLFEYFSETQRNKGNFPGRFSGRQFSNSRSEMNVSTLELGDSALYLCASSFQGEQYFGPGTRLTVT.